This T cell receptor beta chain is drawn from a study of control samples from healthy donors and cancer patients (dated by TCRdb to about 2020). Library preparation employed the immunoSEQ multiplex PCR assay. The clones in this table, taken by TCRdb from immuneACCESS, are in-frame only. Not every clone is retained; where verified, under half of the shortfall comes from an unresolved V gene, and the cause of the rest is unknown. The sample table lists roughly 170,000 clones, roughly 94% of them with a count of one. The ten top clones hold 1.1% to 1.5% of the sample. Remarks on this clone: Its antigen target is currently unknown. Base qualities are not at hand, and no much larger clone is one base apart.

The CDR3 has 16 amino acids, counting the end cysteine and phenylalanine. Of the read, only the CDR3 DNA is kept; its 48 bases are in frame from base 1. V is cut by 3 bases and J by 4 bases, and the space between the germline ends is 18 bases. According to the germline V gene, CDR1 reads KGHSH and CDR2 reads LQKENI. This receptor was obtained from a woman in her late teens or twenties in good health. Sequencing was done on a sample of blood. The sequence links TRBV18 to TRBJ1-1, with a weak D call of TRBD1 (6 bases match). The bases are TGTGCCAGCTCACCGGGGGGCGGTCTGTCAGGCACTGAAGCTTTCTTT. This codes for CASSPGGGLSGTEAFF.